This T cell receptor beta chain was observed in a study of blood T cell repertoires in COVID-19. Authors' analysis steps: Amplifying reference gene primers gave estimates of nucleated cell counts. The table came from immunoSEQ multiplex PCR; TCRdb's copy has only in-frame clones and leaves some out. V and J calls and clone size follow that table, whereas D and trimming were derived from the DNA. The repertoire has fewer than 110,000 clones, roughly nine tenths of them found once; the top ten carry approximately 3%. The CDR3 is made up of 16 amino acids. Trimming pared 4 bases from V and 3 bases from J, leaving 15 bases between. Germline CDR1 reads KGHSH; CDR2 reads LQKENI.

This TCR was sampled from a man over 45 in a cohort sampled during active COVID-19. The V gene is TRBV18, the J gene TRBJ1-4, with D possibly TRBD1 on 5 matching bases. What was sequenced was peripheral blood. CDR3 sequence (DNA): TGTGCCAGCTCACGTGGGGCAGCAGTTGCTAATGAAAAACTGTTTTTT. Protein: CASSRGAAVANEKLFF. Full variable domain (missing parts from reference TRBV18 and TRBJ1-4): NAGVMQNPRHLVRRRGQEARLRCSPMKGHSHVYWYRQLPEEGLKFMVYLQKENIIDESGMPKERFSAEFPKEGPSILRIQQVVRGDSAAYFCASSRGAAVANEKLFFGSGTQLSVL.